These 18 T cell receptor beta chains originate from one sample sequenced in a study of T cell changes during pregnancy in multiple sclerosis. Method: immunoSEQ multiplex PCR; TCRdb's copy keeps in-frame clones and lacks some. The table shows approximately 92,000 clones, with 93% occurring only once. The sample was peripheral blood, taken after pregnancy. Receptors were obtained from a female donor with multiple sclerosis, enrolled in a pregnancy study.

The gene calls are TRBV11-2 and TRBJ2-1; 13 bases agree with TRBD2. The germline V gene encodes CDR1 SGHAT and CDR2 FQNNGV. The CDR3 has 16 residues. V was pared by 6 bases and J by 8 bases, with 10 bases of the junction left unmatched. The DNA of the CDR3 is TGTGCCAGCAGACTAGAGGGACTAGCGGGAAGTTATGAGCAGTTCTTC. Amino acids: CASRLEGLAGSYEQFF.

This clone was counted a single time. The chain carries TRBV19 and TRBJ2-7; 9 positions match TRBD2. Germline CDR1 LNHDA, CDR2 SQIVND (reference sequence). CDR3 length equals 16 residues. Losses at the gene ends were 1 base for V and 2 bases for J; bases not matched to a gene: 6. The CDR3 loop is CASSIASGNPPYEQYF. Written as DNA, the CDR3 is TGTGCCAGTAGTATAGCTAGCGGGAACCCTCCCTACGAGCAGTACTTC. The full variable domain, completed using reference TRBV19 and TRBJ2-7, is DGGITQSPKYLFRKEGQNVTLSCEQNLNHDAMYWYRQDPGQGLRLIYYSQIVNDFQKGDIAEGYSVSREKKESFPLTVTSAQKNPTAFYLCASSIASGNPPYEQYFGPGTRLTVT.

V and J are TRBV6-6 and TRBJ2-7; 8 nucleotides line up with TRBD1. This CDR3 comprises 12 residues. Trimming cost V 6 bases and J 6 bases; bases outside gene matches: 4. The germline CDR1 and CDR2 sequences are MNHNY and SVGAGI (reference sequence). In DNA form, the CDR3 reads TGTGCCAGCAGGCTCACAGGGGGCGAGCAGTACTTC. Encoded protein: CASRLTGGEQYF.

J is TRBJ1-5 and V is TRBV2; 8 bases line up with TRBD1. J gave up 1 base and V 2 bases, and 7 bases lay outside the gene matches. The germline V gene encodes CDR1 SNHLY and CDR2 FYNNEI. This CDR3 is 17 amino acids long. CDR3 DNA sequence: TGTGCCAGCAGTGAAAGGGGGCAGGGGGCCAGCAATCAGCCCCAGCATTTT. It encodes CASSERGQGASNQPQHF. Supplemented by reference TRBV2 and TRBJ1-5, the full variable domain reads EPEVTQTPSHQVTQMGQEVILRCVPISNHLYFYWYRQILGQKVEFLVSFYNNEISEKSEIFDDQFSVERPDGSNFTLKIRSTKLEDSAMYFCASSERGQGASNQPQHFGDGTRLSIL.

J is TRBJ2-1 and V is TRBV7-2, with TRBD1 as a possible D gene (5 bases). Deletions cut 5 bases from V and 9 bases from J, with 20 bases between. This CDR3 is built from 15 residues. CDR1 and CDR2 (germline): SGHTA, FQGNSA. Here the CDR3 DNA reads TGTGCCAGCAGCCCGCAGGGCCTTATAACAAGTGAGCAGTTCTTC. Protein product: CASSPQGLITSEQFF.

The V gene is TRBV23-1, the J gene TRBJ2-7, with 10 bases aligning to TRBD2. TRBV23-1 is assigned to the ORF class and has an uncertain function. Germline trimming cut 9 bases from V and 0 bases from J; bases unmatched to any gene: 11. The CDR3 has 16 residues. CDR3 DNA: TGCGCCAGTCCGACCGGGACTAGCGCGAGCTCCTACGAGCAGTACTTC. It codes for CASPTGTSASSYEQYF.

CDR3 nucleotides: TGCGCCAGCAGCGGTGGAGGGGAAGCTTTCTTT. Translated, it gives CASSGGGEAFF. The chain joins TRBV5-1 to TRBJ1-1; D call uncertain. CDR1 is SGHRS, CDR2 YFSETQ, per germline. V lost 4 bases to trimming and J lost 8 bases, with 9 bases between them. CDR3 length: 11 amino acids.

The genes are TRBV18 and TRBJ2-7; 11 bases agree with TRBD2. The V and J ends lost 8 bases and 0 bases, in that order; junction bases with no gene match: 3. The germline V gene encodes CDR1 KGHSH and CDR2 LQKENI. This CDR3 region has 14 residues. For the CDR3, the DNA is TGTGCCAGCACAGGGACTAGCGGCTCCTACGAGCAGTACTTC. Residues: CASTGTSGSYEQYF.

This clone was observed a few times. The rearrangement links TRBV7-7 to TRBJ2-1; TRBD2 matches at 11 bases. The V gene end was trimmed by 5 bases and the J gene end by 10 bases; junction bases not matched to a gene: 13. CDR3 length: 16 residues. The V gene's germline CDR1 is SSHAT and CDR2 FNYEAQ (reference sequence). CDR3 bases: TGTGCCAGCAGCCCCGGGGTAGCGGGAGGGCTTGGGGAGCAGTTCTTC. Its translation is CASSPGVAGGLGEQFF.

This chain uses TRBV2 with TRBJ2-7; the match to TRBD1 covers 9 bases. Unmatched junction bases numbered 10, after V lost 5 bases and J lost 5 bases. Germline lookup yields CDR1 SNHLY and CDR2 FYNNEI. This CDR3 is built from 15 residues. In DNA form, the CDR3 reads TGTGCCAGCAGTTCTAGAGGGACAGGGTTCCACGAGCAGTACTTC. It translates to CASSSRGTGFHEQYF.

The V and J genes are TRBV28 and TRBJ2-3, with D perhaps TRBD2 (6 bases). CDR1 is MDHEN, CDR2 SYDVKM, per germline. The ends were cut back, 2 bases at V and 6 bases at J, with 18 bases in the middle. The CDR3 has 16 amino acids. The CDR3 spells CASSLGGVRPGDTQYF. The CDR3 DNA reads TGTGCCAGCAGTTTAGGAGGGGTGAGACCTGGGGATACGCAGTATTTT.

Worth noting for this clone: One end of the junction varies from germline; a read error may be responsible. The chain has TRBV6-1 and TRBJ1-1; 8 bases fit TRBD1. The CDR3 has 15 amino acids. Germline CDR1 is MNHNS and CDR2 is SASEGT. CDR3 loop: CASSEGPNRQGQAFF. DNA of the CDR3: TGTGCCAGCAGCGAAGGCCCCAACCGACAGGGGCAAGCTTTCTTT.

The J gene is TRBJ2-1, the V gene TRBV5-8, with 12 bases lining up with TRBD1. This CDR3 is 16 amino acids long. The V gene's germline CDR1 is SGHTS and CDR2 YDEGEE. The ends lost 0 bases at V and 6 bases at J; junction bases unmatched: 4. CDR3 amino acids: CASSLEGQGAFNEQFF. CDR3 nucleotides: TGTGCCAGCAGCTTGGAGGGACAGGGGGCTTTCAATGAGCAGTTCTTC. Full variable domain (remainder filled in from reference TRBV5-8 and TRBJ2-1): EAGVTQSPTHLIKTRGQQATLRCSPISGHTSVYWYQQALGLGLQFLLWYDEGEERNRGNFPPRFSGRQFPNYSSELNVNALELEDSALYLCASSLEGQGAFNEQFFGPGTRLTVL.

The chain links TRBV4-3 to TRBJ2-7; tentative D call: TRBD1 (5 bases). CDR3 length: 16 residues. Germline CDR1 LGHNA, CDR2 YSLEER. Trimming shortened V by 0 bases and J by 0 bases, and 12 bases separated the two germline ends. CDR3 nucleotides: TGCGCCAGCAGCCAAGATGGAAGGGGTAGCTCCTACGAGCAGTACTTC. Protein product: CASSQDGRGSSYEQYF.

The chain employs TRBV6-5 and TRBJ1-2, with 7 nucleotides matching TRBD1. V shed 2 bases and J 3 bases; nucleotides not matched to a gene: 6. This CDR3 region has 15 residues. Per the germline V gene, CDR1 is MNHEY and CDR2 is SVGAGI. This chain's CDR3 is CASSYLGQADYGYTF. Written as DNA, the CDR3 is TGTGCCAGCAGTTACCTAGGACAGGCCGACTATGGCTACACCTTC.

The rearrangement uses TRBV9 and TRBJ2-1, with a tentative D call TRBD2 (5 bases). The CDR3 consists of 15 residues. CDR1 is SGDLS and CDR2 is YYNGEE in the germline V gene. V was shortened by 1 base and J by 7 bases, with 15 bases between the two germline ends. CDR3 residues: CASSVFQTPGNEQFF. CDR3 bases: TGTGCCAGCAGCGTATTTCAAACCCCGGGGAATGAGCAGTTCTTC.

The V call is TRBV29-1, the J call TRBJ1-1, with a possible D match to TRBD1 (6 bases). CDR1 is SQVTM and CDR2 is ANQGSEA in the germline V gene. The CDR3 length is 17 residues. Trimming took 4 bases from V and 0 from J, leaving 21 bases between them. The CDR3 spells CSVATGGGRGLNTEAFF. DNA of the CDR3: TGCAGCGTTGCCACGGGCGGGGGCAGAGGTTTGAACACTGAAGCTTTCTTT.

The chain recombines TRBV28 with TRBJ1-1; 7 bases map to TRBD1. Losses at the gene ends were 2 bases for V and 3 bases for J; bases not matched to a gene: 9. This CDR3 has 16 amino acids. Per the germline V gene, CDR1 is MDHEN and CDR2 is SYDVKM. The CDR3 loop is CASSLGGRGKDTEAFF. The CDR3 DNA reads TGTGCCAGCAGTTTAGGCGGCAGGGGGAAGGACACTGAAGCTTTCTTT.